The rows below give T cell receptor beta chains drawn from one sample of a study of T cells after yellow fever vaccination. A single record per CDR3 protein comes from TCRdb applying MiXCR to the 5' RACE reads. The sample lists 450,000 to 650,000 distinct CDR3 sequences, 13% seen once, with roughly an eighth in the top ten. Material: PBMCs, obtained on the day of the yellow fever booster vaccination. The origin of the receptors is a man younger than 40 who received the YFV17D yellow fever vaccine. Each CDR3 is given with its conserved first and last residue. Not all rows give a size; the values are once, few, many and, for expanded clones, a class.

j_call v_call cdr3_length clone_size cdr3_aa
TRBJ1-5 TRBV5-4 15 few CASSLGDRGGQPQHF
TRBJ1-2 TRBV6-5 13 few CASSYFRIYGYTF
TRBJ2-7 TRBV6-2/TRBV6-3 15 few CASSYSQGFRYEQYF
TRBJ2-3 TRBV4-2 16 - CASSQERLVRTDTQYF
TRBJ2-7 TRBV7-8 15 few CASSRGTGLDYEQYF
TRBJ2-2 TRBV5-1 15 few CASSLSPADTGELFF
TRBJ2-1 TRBV10-2 13 few CASSESEYNEQFF
TRBJ1-1 TRBV6-1 19 many CASSEAWWRAGGMNTEAFF
TRBJ1-1 TRBV28 15 few CASSLGGYRNTEAFF
TRBJ2-7 TRBV5-6 15 few CASSLGPPSSYEQYF
TRBJ2-5 TRBV11-2 18 few CASSLGLLAGGTQETQYF
TRBJ2-3 TRBV7-2 15 few CASSFFWGGADTQYF
TRBJ2-7 TRBV11-2 14 - CASSPGQRAYEQYF
TRBJ2-7 TRBV7-8 15 few CASSTGLAELYEQYF
TRBJ2-7 TRBV5-4 14 - CASSLGGSESRQYF
TRBJ2-7 TRBV27 14 - CAPVKRAYLYEQYF
TRBJ2-7 TRBV20-1 13 - CSVWGQGDYEQYF
TRBJ1-2 TRBV7-9 15 many CASSLGGARSYGYTF
TRBJ1-2 TRBV5-1 14 few CASSSETGTNGYTF
TRBJ1-1 TRBV10-2 15 few CASSETPLLGTEAFF
TRBJ2-7 TRBV7-2 16 many CASSSSPEPAGYEQYF
TRBJ2-1 TRBV5-6 15 few CASSLGPRGENEQFF
TRBJ2-1 TRBV7-2 13 few CASSLMAHGKQFF
TRBJ2-1 TRBV4-3 17 many CASSQSPSGSSYNEQFF
TRBJ2-4 TRBV9 16 - CASSPYSGTTRNIQYF
TRBJ1-3 TRBV6-5 18 - CASSYSTGTGSSGNTIYF
TRBJ2-7 TRBV6-1 13 - CASTPGRSYEQYF
TRBJ2-3 TRBV3-1 17 - CASSHPSRLAGKDTQYF
TRBJ2-4 TRBV20-1 17 - CSARDLVGGTIGDIQYF